Following are 27 T cell receptor beta chains from one sample sequenced in a study of cytomegalovirus exposure and HLA in healthy donors (dated by TCRdb to 2015 to 2018). Libraries were built with the immunoSEQ multiplex PCR assay. For the multiplex PCR, a mixture combining 60 forward primers for TCR Vbeta segments and 13 reverse primers for TCR Jbeta segments was used. TCRdb took this table from immuneACCESS and kept in-frame rearrangements with V and J called. Such tables lack part of the clones; where checked against another copy, unresolved V genes explain under half of the gap, and the rest is unexplained. The sample contains 140,000 to 150,000 clones, about 84% of them found a single time. 3% to 3.5% of the sample comes from the top ten. The sample comprised PBMCs. The receptors here all came from a male donor in good health and CMV-seronegative.

The chain carries TRBV6-5 and TRBJ2-7, with D possibly TRBD1 on 6 matching bases. V was clipped by 6 bases and J by 6 bases, with 18 bases between them. CDR1 and CDR2 from the germline V gene are MNHEY and SVGAGI. This CDR3 region has 14 residues. CDR3 region: CASRVQGWSVEQYF. CDR3 sequence (DNA): TGTGCCAGCAGGGTACAGGGATGGTCCGTCGAGCAGTACTTC.

The CDR3 DNA reads as TGTGCCAGCAGTTACTCCTGGAGCTTTAATGAAAAACTGTTTTTT. Amino acid sequence: CASSYSWSFNEKLFF. The chain employs TRBV6-5 and TRBJ1-4; no clear D gene. V lost 0 bases and J 4 bases, leaving 9 bases between the germline ends. The CDR3 length is 15 residues. Per germline, CDR1 MNHEY and CDR2 SVGAGI.

The chain joins TRBV6-1 to TRBJ2-3; D unresolved. The CDR3 length is 12 residues. Germline V gene lookup returns CDR1 MNHNS and CDR2 SASEGT. With 8 bases removed from V and 0 bases from J, the gap between germline ends came to 6 bases. In DNA, the CDR3 is TGTGCCAGCGAGCTTAGCACAGATACGCAGTATTTT. This codes for CASELSTDTQYF.

The chain uses TRBV10-2 and TRBJ2-5, with 8 bases matching TRBD1. The CDR3 runs 17 residues. Trimming at V came to 0 bases and at J to 1 base, leaving 7 bases not matched to a gene. CDR1 and CDR2 (germline): WSHSY, SAAADI. The CDR3: CASSESGGTGPQETQYF. The DNA of the CDR3 is TGCGCCAGCAGTGAGTCGGGCGGGACAGGACCCCAAGAGACCCAGTACTTC.

The chain uses TRBV11-2 and TRBJ2-7; 9 bases fit TRBD1. Germline V lookup: CDR1 SGHAT, CDR2 FQNNGV. V shed 4 bases, J shed 6 bases, and the junction held 10 bases outside the gene matches. CDR3 length equals 15 residues. This CDR3 is CASSSWTGEWGEQYF. The CDR3 nucleotides are TGTGCCAGCAGCTCTTGGACAGGGGAATGGGGCGAGCAGTACTTC.

This clone was detected a few times. The CDR3 loop is CASSLTYRSNQPQHF. CDR3 in DNA: TGCGCCAGCAGCCTTACTTACAGGAGCAATCAGCCCCAGCATTTT. The rearrangement links TRBV4-1 to TRBJ1-5; D is possibly TRBD1 (5 bases). The CDR3 covers 15 residues. In germline, CDR1 is MGHRA, CDR2 YSYEKL. V was clipped by 4 bases and J by 1 base, with 11 bases between them.

This chain connects TRBV9 to TRBJ2-1, with 14 bases that match TRBD2. Trimming cost V 3 bases and J 6 bases; bases outside gene matches: 8. The CDR3 is made up of 17 amino acids. Germline V gives CDR1 SGDLS, CDR2 YYNGEE. The CDR3 DNA is TGTGCCAGCAGCGCGACTAGCGGGGGGGCCGGAGGCAATGAGCAGTTCTTC. It is translated as CASSATSGGAGGNEQFF.

The CDR3 region is CASSQVDMGLASEQYF. CDR3 coding DNA: TGCGCCAGCAGCCAAGTAGATATGGGACTAGCAAGCGAGCAGTACTTC. The genes are TRBV4-1 and TRBJ2-5; TRBD2 agrees at 9 bases. The J call is in doubt because the DNA end fits TRBJ2-7 better. Germline CDR1 reads MGHRA; CDR2 reads YSYEKL. The CDR3 is 16 amino acids.

This chain connects TRBV16 to TRBJ1-5; D is perhaps TRBD1 (6 bases). CDR3 length: 13 amino acids. V lost 8 bases, J lost 11 bases, and 19 bases lay in between. Germline V gene lookup returns CDR1 KGHSY and CDR2 FQNENV. As DNA, the CDR3 is TGTGCCAGCCGTAGGGGGTGGGACGAATCCCAGCATTTT. Its translation: CASRRGWDESQHF.

The table lists this clone with a few counts. V usage is TRBV6-5 and J usage is TRBJ2-3; 7 bases fit TRBD2. With V trimmed by 5 bases and J by 8 bases, 7 bases remained unmatched. The CDR3 has 13 amino acids. Germline assignment: CDR1 MNHEY and CDR2 SVGAGI. CDR3: CASSTGGAGTQYF. CDR3 sequence (DNA): TGTGCCAGCAGTACGGGGGGTGCCGGTACGCAGTATTTT.

The rearrangement joins TRBV7-9 to TRBJ2-7; a weak D match, TRBD2 (6 bases). Trimming took off 4 bases at V and 4 bases at J, with 14 bases between the two ends. This CDR3 is built from 14 residues. CDR1 and CDR2 (germline): SEHNR, FQNEAQ (reference sequence). CDR3 sequence: CASSSDLGGYEQYF. The CDR3 DNA reads as TGTGCCAGCAGCTCGGACTTGGGGGGATACGAGCAGTACTTC.

The J gene is TRBJ2-1, the V gene TRBV5-1; maybe TRBD1 (5 bases). The CDR3 spans 16 residues. Germline V CDR1 and CDR2: SGHRS, YFSETQ. Trimming took off 0 bases at V and 10 bases at J, with 20 bases between the two ends. The CDR3 reads CASSLVAGNNVGEQFF. The CDR3 nucleotides read TGCGCCAGCAGCTTGGTGGCAGGGAATAACGTAGGCGAGCAGTTCTTC.

This clone has just a few counts. V is TRBV27 and J is TRBJ2-1; 7 bases fit TRBD2. With 4 bases clipped from V and 5 bases from J, the junction kept 8 bases outside the gene matches. This CDR3 is 15 amino acids long. Per germline, CDR1 MNHEY and CDR2 SMNVEV (reference sequence). CDR3 sequence reads: CASSSSPGLHNEQFF. In DNA form, the CDR3 reads TGTGCCAGCAGTTCATCACCGGGACTACACAATGAGCAGTTCTTC.

The gene calls are TRBV7-6 and TRBJ2-1, with D possibly TRBD2 on 6 matching bases. This CDR3 contains 11 residues. The V end was cut by 8 bases, the J end by 10 bases, with 12 bases between. Germline values: CDR1 SGHVS, CDR2 FNYEAQ. CDR3 nucleotide sequence: TGTGCCAGCGGTGGAGCGGGCGAGCAGTTCTTC. Protein sequence: CASGGAGEQFF.

About this clone: One junction end does not reproduce the germline sequence, and a read error may be involved. The chain joins TRBV7-9 to TRBJ1-2, with 11 bases matching TRBD1. CDR3 length: 16 amino acids. Looked up from germline, CDR1 is SEHNR and CDR2 is FQNEAQ (reference sequence). The CDR3 bases are TGTTCCAGCAGCCTCCGGGACAGGGGGTTCGGCTATGGCTACACCTTC. Amino acids: CSSSLRDRGFGYGYTF. The full variable domain, with the rest looked up from reference TRBV7-9 and TRBJ1-2, is DTGVSQNPRHKITKRGQNVTFRCDPISEHNRLYWYRQTLGQGPEFLTYFQNEAQLEKSRLLSDRFSAERPKGSFSTLEIQRTEQGDSAMYLCSSSLRDRGFGYGYTFGSGTRLTVV.

CDR3 sequence: CASRRLADIYEQYF. The CDR3 region has the DNA TGTGCCAGCAGGAGACTAGCGGATATCTACGAGCAGTACTTC. V usage is TRBV27 and J usage is TRBJ2-7; 9 bases are shared with TRBD2. Germline loops: CDR1 MNHEY, CDR2 SMNVEV (reference sequence). The V segment lost 6 bases and the J segment 3 bases; nucleotides outside the gene matches: 6. The CDR3 has 14 amino acids.

The chain carries TRBV7-9 and TRBJ2-3, with a tentative D call TRBD2 (6 bases). V lost 5 bases and J 3 bases, leaving 12 bases between the germline ends. Germline V gene data show CDR1 as SEHNR and CDR2 as FQNEAQ (reference sequence). This CDR3 contains 14 residues. The CDR3 region has the DNA TGTGCCAGCAGCCGGGGCGGAGGGACAGATACGCAGTATTTT. Amino acids: CASSRGGGTDTQYF.

The chain has TRBV11-2 and TRBJ2-1; D gene uncertain. Per germline, CDR1 SGHAT and CDR2 FQNNGV. V was shortened by 1 base and J by 6 bases, with 4 bases between the two germline ends. This CDR3 has 12 amino acids. The CDR3 bases are TGTGCCAGCAGCTTAGCGGGCAATGAGCAGTTCTTC. Its protein is CASSLAGNEQFF.

The J gene is TRBJ2-3, the V gene TRBV14, with a tentative D call TRBD1 (6 bases). V was trimmed by 5 bases and J by 2 bases, leaving 14 bases between them. This CDR3 is built from 15 residues. The germline V gene has CDR1 SGHDN and CDR2 FVKESK. In DNA form, the CDR3 reads TGTGCCAGCAGCTTAAGGACAGATTTCACAGATACGCAGTATTTT. This gives the protein CASSLRTDFTDTQYF.

The chain is built from TRBV27 and TRBJ1-6, with a possible D match to TRBD1 (5 bases). The CDR3 is made up of 15 amino acids. V was clipped by 6 bases and J by 5 bases, with 14 bases between them. Germline values: CDR1 MNHEY, CDR2 SMNVEV (reference sequence). CDR3 in DNA: TGTGCCAGCAGCCCCATGGGGGGTAATAATTCACCCCTCCACTTT. This sequence encodes CASSPMGGNNSPLHF.

The gene calls are TRBV6-4 and TRBJ2-1, with 8 bases fitting TRBD2. CDR1 is MRHNA and CDR2 is SNTAGT in the germline V gene. There are 15 residues in the CDR3. V gave up 2 bases and J gave up 0 bases; unmatched junction bases: 0. The DNA of the CDR3 is TGTGCCAGCAGTGACGGGACTAGCTCCTACAATGAGCAGTTCTTC. Its translation: CASSDGTSSYNEQFF.

The chain recombines TRBV13 with TRBJ2-3; 8 nucleotides match TRBD2. Trimming removed 2 bases from V and 3 bases from J; junction bases left unmatched: 1. Germline CDR1 reads PRHDT; CDR2 reads FYEKMQ (reference sequence). There are 14 residues in the CDR3. CDR3 region: CASSLTGGTDTQYF. Written as DNA, the CDR3 is TGTGCCAGCAGCTTAACGGGGGGGACAGATACGCAGTATTTT.

The chain recombines TRBV6-6 with TRBJ2-1, with a possible D match to TRBD2 (6 bases). V lost 8 bases to trimming and J lost 8 bases, with 16 bases between them. The CDR3 loop spans 13 amino acids. In germline, CDR1 is MNHNY, CDR2 SVGAGI (reference sequence). In DNA form, the CDR3 reads TGTGCCAGCTATAGCGGTCCCTCCGATGAGCAGTTCTTC. It encodes CASYSGPSDEQFF.

The V call is TRBV7-2, the J call TRBJ2-2; 10 bases align to TRBD2. Trimming removed 5 bases from V and 7 bases from J; junction bases left unmatched: 13. Germline-derived CDR1 and CDR2 are SGHTA and FQGNSA. There are 17 residues in the CDR3. CDR3 amino acids: CASSQTTAIAGGGELFF. DNA of the CDR3: TGTGCCAGCAGCCAGACCACGGCGATAGCGGGGGGCGGGGAGCTGTTTTTT.

V is TRBV29-1 and J is TRBJ2-7; TRBD1 matches at 9 bases. V dropped 0 bases and J dropped 3; count of bases not matched to a gene: 3. In germline, CDR1 is SQVTM, CDR2 ANQGSEA. The CDR3 loop spans 14 amino acids. CDR3 protein: CSVEEPGQGYEQYF. The CDR3 DNA sequence: TGCAGCGTTGAAGAGCCGGGACAGGGCTACGAGCAGTACTTC.

The chain combines TRBV11-2 with TRBJ1-5; D is undetermined. This CDR3 is 15 amino acids long. The germline gives CDR1 SGHAT, CDR2 FQNNGV. The ends were cut back, 1 base at V and 3 bases at J, with 10 bases in the middle. For the CDR3, the DNA is TGTGCCAGCAGCTTAGGTTGGCAGTCCAATCAGCCCCAGCATTTT. It is translated as CASSLGWQSNQPQHF.

The V and J genes are TRBV19 and TRBJ2-7; TRBD1 agrees at 10 bases. The CDR3 sequence is 14 residues long. After removal of 9 bases from V and 4 bases from J, the junction contained 9 bases not matched to a gene. Germline V gene data show CDR1 as LNHDA and CDR2 as SQIVND (reference sequence). The CDR3: CASRPGQGSYEQYF. CDR3 nucleotides: TGTGCCAGCAGACCGGGACAGGGGAGTTACGAGCAGTACTTC.